Presented here are 16 T cell receptor beta chains from one specimen sequenced in a study of blood T cells in healthy people across ages. With a J-beta primer mix and a sample-barcoded 5' primer, a second PCR ran roughly 6 to 12 cycles. TCRdb redid the calling of the 5' RACE reads with MiXCR, one entry per CDR3 protein. The sample includes just under 900,000 distinct CDR3 sequences, around 30% of them seen just once. The sample was blood. Receptor source: a woman at least 80 years old in good health.

The CDR3 protein is CASTGQGDSYEQYF. CDR3 DNA sequence: TGTGCCAGCACGGGGCAGGGCGATTCCTACGAGCAGTACTTC. V gene TRBV7-2 combines with J gene TRBJ2-5; D could derive from TRBD1 or TRBD2 (5 bases each). The DNA end is more similar to TRBJ2-7, so the J call may be wrong. This CDR3 comprises 14 residues. Germline V gene data show CDR1 as SGHTA and CDR2 as FQGNSA.

This clonotype showed up just once. One end of the junction does not line up with germline, which may come from a read error. The chain recombines TRBV4-3 with TRBJ2-3, with D hard to call. This CDR3 spans 16 amino acids. The V gene's germline CDR1 is LGHNA and CDR2 YSLEER. The CDR3, as DNA: TGCACCAGTAGCCAAGTTCCCGGAACCAGCACAGATACGCAGTATTTT. Translation: CTSSQVPGTSTDTQYF.

The chain carries TRBV12-3 or TRBV12-4 and TRBJ2-5; a possible D gene is TRBD1 (6 bases). V lost 8 bases and J lost 11, with 24 bases in between. This CDR3 comprises 14 residues. CDR3 protein: CASGRISGAPKQYF. Here the CDR3 DNA reads TGTGCCAGCGGTCGAATCTCAGGGGCCCCCAAGCAGTACTTC.

CDR3 sequence reads: CASSFGQWAYEQYF. CDR3 DNA: TGTGCCAGCAGCTTTGGACAGTGGGCCTACGAGCAGTACTTC. The chain uses TRBV7-2 and TRBJ2-7; perhaps TRBD1 as D (6 bases). Trimming left V 3 bases short and J 2 bases short, with 11 bases between. Looked up from germline, CDR1 is SGHTA and CDR2 is FQGNSA. The CDR3 has 14 amino acids.

This clonotype was seen only once. This CDR3 reads CASRKTSGGDPYF. The CDR3 coding sequence is TGCGCCAGCAGAAAGACTAGCGGGGGCGATCCGTATTTT. This chain links TRBV10-2 with TRBJ2-3; 12 nucleotides line up with TRBD2. Germline lookup yields CDR1 WSHSY and CDR2 SAAADI. This CDR3 has 13 amino acids. J lost 14 bases, V lost 6 bases, and 9 bases had no gene match.

The J gene is TRBJ1-5, the V gene TRBV29-1; D call uncertain. V shed 6 bases and J shed 5 bases, with 17 bases lying between them. The germline V gene has CDR1 SQVTM and CDR2 ANQGSEA. CDR3 length equals 14 residues. The CDR3 sequence is CSVVTSSVDQPQHF. The CDR3 region has the DNA TGCAGCGTCGTTACCTCTTCGGTGGATCAGCCCCAGCATTTT.

As to this clonotype: Sequence at one end of the junction differs from germline and may be a read error. V and J are TRBV7-2 and TRBJ2-1, with D perhaps assigned TRBD1 or TRBD2 (6 bases each). CDR1 and CDR2 from the germline V gene are SGHTA and FQGNSA. The CDR3 is 15 residues long. CDR3 sequence (DNA): TGTGCCAGCAGCTTAGGGGGGGCGGCCTACGATGAGCAGTTCTTC. This encodes CASSLGGAAYDEQFF.

This clonotype was counted a few times. This chain connects TRBV18 to TRBJ1-5; D ambiguous. The V end was cut by 2 bases, the J end by 3 bases, with 11 bases between. Germline CDR1 KGHSH, CDR2 LQKENI. This CDR3 comprises 15 residues. The CDR3 is CASSPSSRINQPQHF. The CDR3, as DNA: TGTGCCAGCTCACCATCTAGTAGGATCAATCAGCCCCAGCATTTT. The variable domain in full, with the rest retrieved from reference TRBV18 and TRBJ1-5, is NAGVMQNPRHLVRRRGQEARLRCSPMKGHSHVYWYRQLPEEGLKFMVYLQKENIIDESGMPKERFSAEFPKEGPSILRIQQVVRGDSAAYFCASSPSSRINQPQHFGDGTRLSIL.

This clonotype was counted only a few times. The chain joins TRBV7-2 to TRBJ2-7; D uncertain. The CDR3 length is 14 residues. Germline loops: CDR1 SGHTA, CDR2 FQGNSA. V was shortened by 0 bases and J by 3 bases, with 9 bases between the two germline ends. In DNA form, the CDR3 reads TGTGCCAGCAGCTTAGCTAGCACCAACTACGAGCAGTACTTC. The encoded protein is CASSLASTNYEQYF.

With respect to this clonotype: A much larger clone sits a single nucleotide away, making a read error possible. This chain uses TRBV7-9 with TRBJ1-2; no clear D gene. This CDR3 spans 14 amino acids. The V and J ends lost 4 bases and 1 base respectively, with 10 bases between them. Germline V lookup: CDR1 SEHNR, CDR2 FQNEAQ (reference sequence). The CDR3 region is CASSSRADNYGYTF. The CDR3 nucleotides read TGTGCCAGCAGCTCCCGAGCGGATAACTATGGCTACACCTTC. The full variable domain, with the rest looked up from reference TRBV7-9 and TRBJ1-2, is DTGVSQNPRHKITKRGQNVTFRCDPISEHNRLYWYRQTLGQGPEFLTYFQNEAQLEKSRLLSDRFSAERPKGSFSTLEIQRTEQGDSAMYLCASSSRADNYGYTFGSGTRLTVV.

This clonotype has a count of ten or more. The chain uses TRBV6-2 or TRBV6-3 and TRBJ2-3; TRBD2 aligns across 12 bases. The V gene's germline CDR1 is MNHEY and CDR2 SVGEGT. This CDR3 comprises 15 residues. V shed 6 bases and J 4 bases; nucleotides not matched to a gene: 5. CDR3 in amino acids: CASRQTSGGSDTQYF. CDR3 bases: TGTGCCAGCAGACAGACTAGCGGGGGATCAGATACGCAGTATTTT.

The chain recombines TRBV6-2 or TRBV6-3 with TRBJ2-3, with TRBD2 matching 8 bases. The length of the CDR3 is 16 residues. Germline CDR1 reads MNHEY; CDR2 reads SVGEGT. V lost 4 bases and J lost 0; bases outside the gene matches: 6. CDR3 amino acids: CASSSTRGGSTDTQYF. The CDR3 nucleotides read TGTGCCAGCAGTTCCACTCGGGGGGGAAGCACAGATACGCAGTATTTT.

The chain uses TRBV7-9 and TRBJ1-4; 9 bases map to TRBD1. J was trimmed by 8 bases and V by 5 bases; bases with no gene match: 9. The CDR3 runs to 15 residues. The germline CDR1 and CDR2 sequences are SEHNR and FQNEAQ (reference sequence). The CDR3 loop reads CASSLRDRDGEKLFF. The CDR3 bases are TGTGCCAGCAGCCTCCGGGACAGGGATGGCGAAAAACTGTTTTTT. Looking up the rest from reference TRBV7-9 and TRBJ1-4 gives the full variable domain: DTGVSQNPRHKITKRGQNVTFRCDPISEHNRLYWYRQTLGQGPEFLTYFQNEAQLEKSRLLSDRFSAERPKGSFSTLEIQRTEQGDSAMYLCASSLRDRDGEKLFFGSGTQLSVL.

The count of this clonotype is one. The junction shows a germline mismatch at one end, possibly a read error. This sequence joins TRBV7-9 and TRBJ1-6; TRBD1 matches at 7 bases. CDR1 is SEHNR, CDR2 FQNEAQ, per germline (reference sequence). The CDR3 is 15 residues long. The CDR3 nucleotides are TGTGCCAGCAGCTTAGGCGGCAGGGGGAATTCACCCCCCCACTTT. This codes for CASSLGGRGNSPPHF. Full variable domain (remainder filled in from reference TRBV7-9 and TRBJ1-6): DTGVSQNPRHKITKRGQNVTFRCDPISEHNRLYWYRQTLGQGPEFLTYFQNEAQLEKSRLLSDRFSAERPKGSFSTLEIQRTEQGDSAMYLCASSLGGRGNSPPHFGNGTRLTVT.

This clonotype was observed at least ten times. The CDR3 DNA sequence: TGTGCCAGCAGCTTAGCAGCAGGGCCGAACACTGAAGCTTTCTTT. Its protein product is CASSLAAGPNTEAFF. J is TRBJ1-1 and V is TRBV7-9; tentatively, D is TRBD1 (5 bases). CDR1 and CDR2 from the germline V gene are SEHNR and FQNEAQ (reference sequence). V was trimmed by 0 bases and J by 1 base, leaving 9 bases between them. The CDR3 runs 15 residues. Supplemented by reference TRBV7-9 and TRBJ1-1, the full variable domain reads DTGVSQNPRHKITKRGQNVTFRCDPISEHNRLYWYRQTLGQGPEFLTYFQNEAQLEKSRLLSDRFSAERPKGSFSTLEIQRTEQGDSAMYLCASSLAAGPNTEAFFGQGTRLTVV.

This chain uses TRBV7-2 with TRBJ1-1; no reliable D call. Germline V gene lookup returns CDR1 SGHTA and CDR2 FQGNSA. V was pared by 10 bases and J by 5 bases, with 20 bases between. This CDR3 region has 14 residues. The CDR3 here is CATRGSATGTEAFF. As DNA, the CDR3 is TGTGCCACCCGTGGGAGCGCGACGGGGACTGAAGCTTTCTTT.